The TCR beta chain under discussion was sequenced for a study of vaccination and CD4 T cells after COVID-19. Study-wide findings and caveats: Although the median of SARS-CoV-2-reactive clonotypes rose from about 22 to 38, the change was not significant.

In the case of this clonotype: Its antigen remains unknown.

Treatment in this sample: roughly 10-day PBMC culture with coronavirus spike peptide pools or control peptides (ViraFEST assay). This CDR3 is built from 13 residues. Germline CDR1 DFQATT, CDR2 SNEGSKA (reference sequence). Trimming shortened V by 3 bases and J by 2 bases, and 11 bases separated the two germline ends. Cultured CD4+ T-cell DNA underwent Oncomine TCR Beta short-read sequencing. From the PCR reads, TCRdb called clonotypes with MiXCR, one entry per CDR3 protein. The sample includes about 5,500 distinct CDR3 sequences, 71% seen only once; the top ten take around a fifth. This clonotype was sampled from a human donor who had recovered from COVID-19. Sequencing was carried out using CD4+ T cells from blood, cultured in vitro. The genes are TRBV20-1 and TRBJ2-7, with D uncertain. For the CDR3, the DNA is TGCAGTGCTAGCCGCGACATAACCTACGAGCAGTACTTC. Encoded protein: CSASRDITYEQYF.